The clone carrying this TCR beta chain was observed at least ten times. Its cognate antigen is unknown. Germline CDR1 and CDR2: SGHRS and YFSETQ. Losses at the gene ends were 2 bases for V and 2 bases for J; bases not matched to a gene: 4. The CDR3 runs 15 residues. The record originates from a study of identical twins. Whole-study results and caveats: Insertion counts were lower in abundant cord blood beta clonotypes, a trend that memory repertoires did not show. Out-of-frame sharing of TCR alpha in monozygotic twins was underestimated by models. Its conclusions, products of cross-sectional statistical analysis, did not come from following the same donors.

TCRdb used MiXCR to reprocess the 5' RACE reads, holding one entry per CDR3 protein. The table lists about 720,000 distinct CDR3 sequences, under 9% of them singletons. These same records also appear under a second study, on yellow fever vaccine responses in identical twins.

Sequenced sample: PBMCs. The chain is built from TRBV5-1 and TRBJ2-7; 10 nucleotides align to TRBD1. This sequence originates from a young woman in good health. The CDR3 region is CASSLLGQGPYEQYF. The CDR3 nucleotides read TGCGCCAGCAGCTTACTGGGACAGGGGCCCTACGAGCAGTACTTC.